What follows are 20 T cell receptor beta chains derived from one specimen sequenced in a study of CD8 T cells in Susac syndrome. RNA, at 0.5 to 1 ug, was reverse transcribed with random hexamers. TCRdb called the immunoSEQ multiplex PCR reads again in MiXCR, with one record for every CDR3 protein. The repertoire includes around 190,000 distinct CDR3 sequences, 85% to 95% of them detected once, and 0.1% to 0.12% sits in the top ten. Sequencing was performed on CD4+ T cells from PBMCs. The receptors originated from a human donor with Susac syndrome.

The rearrangement uses TRBV12-3 or TRBV12-4 and TRBJ1-1, with D perhaps matching TRBD1 (5 bases). Trimming cost V 5 bases and J 5 bases, with 12 bases left between them. There are 13 residues in the CDR3. This chain's CDR3 is CASSPTGRTEAFF. The DNA of the CDR3 is TGTGCCAGCAGTCCAACGGGGCGAACTGAAGCTTTCTTT.

This rearrangement joins TRBV7-9 to TRBJ1-2; D uncertain. The V gene lost 6 bases and the J gene lost 9 bases, with 17 bases spanning the gap. From germline, CDR1 is SEHNR and CDR2 FQNEAQ (reference sequence). The CDR3 sequence is 13 residues long. The CDR3 DNA follows: TGTGCCAGCAGTCCCGGGCCCCGGCGGCGCTACACCTTC. Translated: CASSPGPRRRYTF.

This chain connects TRBV30 to TRBJ1-2; no clear D. The CDR3 runs 13 residues. Per germline, CDR1 GTSNPN and CDR2 SVGIG (reference sequence). V was trimmed by 4 bases and J by 8 bases, leaving 17 bases between them. This chain's CDR3 is CAWTPAGVGGYTF. In DNA, the CDR3 is TGTGCCTGGACCCCGGCAGGCGTCGGGGGCTACACCTTC.

The V gene is TRBV7-3, the J gene TRBJ2-5; TRBD1 matches 10 bases. The CDR3 spans 15 residues. Germline CDR1 SGHTA, CDR2 FQGTGA. V dropped 5 bases and J dropped 5; count of bases not matched to a gene: 8. CDR3 DNA: TGTGCCAGCAGCCCCGGGACAGGGGAAGGGGAGACCCAGTACTTC. Protein: CASSPGTGEGETQYF.

This sequence joins TRBV3-1 and TRBJ1-3; no reliable D call. The germline V gene encodes CDR1 LGHDT and CDR2 YNNKEL (reference sequence). Trimming removed 8 bases from V and 1 base from J, with 3 bases in between. CDR3 length equals 11 residues. The CDR3 spells CASESGNTIYF. CDR3 in DNA: TGTGCCAGCGAATCTGGAAACACCATATATTTT.

The gene calls are TRBV9 and TRBJ1-5; the D gene is possibly TRBD1 (6 bases). The CDR3 has 15 residues. V gave up 3 bases and J gave up 4 bases, with 14 bases separating them. Per the germline V gene, CDR1 is SGDLS and CDR2 is YYNGEE. CDR3 nucleotide sequence: TGTGCCAGCAGCGAGGCCGGGACACTTAATCAGCCCCAGCATTTT. Translating gives CASSEAGTLNQPQHF.

This clonotype was counted once. V and J are TRBV10-3 and TRBJ2-6; 9 bases align to TRBD1. The V and J ends lost 6 bases and 2 bases, in that order; junction bases with no gene match: 8. CDR3 size: 17 residues. Germline CDR1 ENHRY, CDR2 SYGVKD. The CDR3 sequence: CAISGGQGLTGANVLTF. The CDR3 DNA is TGTGCCATCAGCGGGGGACAGGGTTTAACTGGGGCCAACGTCCTGACTTTC.

The chain combines TRBV30 with TRBJ2-1; no reliable D call. Germline CDR1 GTSNPN, CDR2 SVGIG (reference sequence). This CDR3 has 13 residues. Trimming stripped 1 base from V and 5 bases from J, with 9 bases between. This chain's CDR3 is CAWSGLGDNEQFF. CDR3 in DNA: TGTGCCTGGAGTGGCTTAGGAGACAATGAGCAGTTCTTC.

V usage is TRBV9 and J usage is TRBJ1-2; 10 nucleotides agree with TRBD1. Germline V gene data show CDR1 as SGDLS and CDR2 as YYNGEE. V shed 0 bases, J shed 5 bases, and the junction held 4 bases outside the gene matches. The CDR3 is made up of 15 amino acids. The CDR3 spells CASSVVPGQGYGYTF. The CDR3 DNA reads as TGTGCCAGCAGCGTAGTACCGGGACAGGGGTATGGCTACACCTTC.

V and J are TRBV20-1 and TRBJ2-3; D gene ambiguous. The germline gives CDR1 DFQATT, CDR2 SNEGSKA (reference sequence). Trimming removed 5 bases from V and 2 bases from J, with 11 bases in between. The length of the CDR3 is 13 residues. The CDR3 DNA sequence: TGCAGTGCTCCCTCTCCGGCCACAGATACGCAGTATTTT. Protein: CSAPSPATDTQYF.

This sequence joins TRBV12-3 or TRBV12-4 and TRBJ1-6, with 9 bases matching TRBD1. V gave up 5 bases and J gave up 0 bases; unmatched junction bases: 5. This CDR3 region has 17 residues. Here the CDR3 DNA reads TGTGCCAGCAGTACCCCGACAGGGGGCTCCTATAATTCACCCCTCCACTTT. It is translated as CASSTPTGGSYNSPLHF.

This chain joins TRBV30 and TRBJ1-1; D is possibly TRBD1 (5 bases). This CDR3 spans 13 amino acids. CDR1 is GTSNPN, CDR2 SVGIG, per germline (reference sequence). V dropped 4 bases and J dropped 0 bases, with 9 bases sitting between them. The CDR3 is CAWTGHLNTEAFF. The CDR3 DNA reads as TGTGCCTGGACTGGACACTTGAACACTGAAGCTTTCTTT.

The chain uses TRBV19 and TRBJ2-5; D remains unclear. The CDR3 length is 15 residues. V lost 2 bases and J 6 bases, leaving 16 bases between the germline ends. Germline V gene lookup returns CDR1 LNHDA and CDR2 SQIVND (reference sequence). The chain's CDR3 is CASSISVGPQKTQYF. The CDR3 DNA follows: TGTGCCAGTAGTATAAGCGTCGGACCTCAGAAGACCCAGTACTTC. The variable domain in full, with the rest retrieved from reference TRBV19 and TRBJ2-5, is DGGITQSPKYLFRKEGQNVTLSCEQNLNHDAMYWYRQDPGQGLRLIYYSQIVNDFQKGDIAEGYSVSREKKESFPLTVTSAQKNPTAFYLCASSISVGPQKTQYFGPGTRLLVL.

The chain uses TRBV3-1 and TRBJ2-1; 7 positions match TRBD2. CDR1 LGHDT and CDR2 YNNKEL come from the germline V gene (reference sequence). The ends lost 1 base at V and 8 bases at J; junction bases unmatched: 5. CDR3 length equals 14 residues. DNA for the CDR3: TGTGCCAGCAGCCAAGTGGGGACTATCGATGAGCAGTTCTTC. It translates to CASSQVGTIDEQFF.

CDR3 in DNA: TGTGCCAGCAGCTTGACCGGGGGAAAGAACACCGGGGAGCTGTTTTTT. It yields the protein CASSLTGGKNTGELFF. This chain connects TRBV5-4 to TRBJ2-2; D possibly corresponds to TRBD2 (6 bases). V lost 1 base and J lost 1, with 11 bases in between. The CDR3 has 16 amino acids. Germline V lookup: CDR1 SGHNT, CDR2 YYREEE (reference sequence).

The rearrangement uses TRBV20-1 and TRBJ2-7, with 11 bases aligning to TRBD2. The J segment lost 7 bases and the V segment lost 6 bases, leaving 11 bases of the junction unmatched. Germline loops: CDR1 DFQATT, CDR2 SNEGSKA (reference sequence). CDR3 size: 14 residues. The CDR3, as DNA: TGCAGTGCCGGGACTAGCGGATCCTCGGGGGAGCAGTACTTC. It translates to CSAGTSGSSGEQYF.

This clonotype was detected a few times. The chain is built from TRBV12-3 or TRBV12-4 and TRBJ2-1; the D gene could be TRBD1 or TRBD2 (5 bases each). The V end lost 0 bases, the J end lost 0 bases, and 6 bases lay between the germline ends. The CDR3 has 15 amino acids. The CDR3 DNA reads TGTGCCAGCAGTTTAGCGGGGGACTCCTACAATGAGCAGTTCTTC. Its translation is CASSLAGDSYNEQFF.

The chain carries TRBV12-3 or TRBV12-4 and TRBJ2-7; 8 positions match TRBD1. The junction had 5 bases not matched to a gene; V was cut back by 6 bases and J by 4 bases. CDR3 length equals 13 residues. CDR3 nucleotide sequence: TGTGCCAGCAGACGACAGGGGATTTACGAGCAGTACTTC. Its protein product is CASRRQGIYEQYF.

The rearrangement joins TRBV6-5 to TRBJ2-3; TRBD2 is a possible D gene (5 bases). Germline V gives CDR1 MNHEY, CDR2 SVGAGI. The length of the CDR3 is 14 residues. Trimming shortened V by 3 bases and J by 4 bases, and 11 bases separated the two germline ends. Here the CDR3 reads CASSYALASDTQYF. The CDR3, as DNA: TGTGCCAGCAGTTATGCCCTAGCCTCAGATACGCAGTATTTT.

This chain uses TRBV19 with TRBJ1-5; D call uncertain. The germline gives CDR1 LNHDA, CDR2 SQIVND (reference sequence). The germline V and J ends were trimmed by 3 bases and 3 bases, with 9 bases remaining between them. CDR3 size: 14 residues. Here the CDR3 reads CASSIGQFNQPQHF. The CDR3 coding sequence is TGTGCCAGTAGTATCGGGCAGTTCAATCAGCCCCAGCATTTT.